This TCR beta chain was retrieved from a study of shared clonotypes between healthy human individuals. Some clones are missing from TCRdb's copy, which holds only in-frame ones; the method was immunoSEQ multiplex PCR. The sample contains approximately 1.9 million clones, around 93% of which appear only once. The CDR3 is made up of 14 amino acids. Between the trimmed V and J ends, which lost 4 bases and 6 bases, there was a span of 16 bases. Germline loops: CDR1 SGHDT, CDR2 YYEEEE. CD45RO negativity and positive selection for CCR7 defined naive CD8 cells, a population that excluded terminally differentiated effector memory CD45RA+ cells.

This sequence was found in a man younger than 30 in good health. Some clones in this sample may be carry-over from other donors' samples. The chain joins TRBV5-6 to TRBJ1-2, with unresolved D. The sequenced sample was naive CD8+ T cells from PBMCs. The CDR3 sequence: CASSHWRQPHGYTF. The CDR3 nucleotides read TGTGCCAGCAGCCACTGGCGCCAGCCCCATGGCTACACCTTC.